The T cell receptor beta chain described here comes from a study of metastatic and nonmetastatic thyroid tumors. Background on the study: Blood and tumor or nodule tissue repertoires from malignant and benign thyroid patients were compared.

Findings and limits, study-wide: The study reportedly found significantly higher TCR beta diversity in malignant thyroid tumors than benign nodules, in blood and tumor.

In the case of this clone: Its target is unknown.

Authors' data handling: It was from CDR3 differences across clinicopathological groups that a distant-metastasis classifier for papillary thyroid cancer was built. TCRdb reassembled clones from the PCR reads with MiXCR. The V and J calls and clone size come from TCRdb's table, not from the authors' own analysis. Counted here are about 35,000 clones, roughly a sixth occurring once; the ten biggest clones make up around 11%. None of the patients had undergone any treatment ahead of thyroid surgery. Trimming left V 5 bases short and J 8 bases short, with 15 bases between. The CDR3 has 12 residues. CDR1 and CDR2 from the germline V gene are DFQATT and SNEGSKA (reference sequence).

The rearrangement links TRBV20-1 to TRBJ1-1, with D maybe TRBD1 (5 bases). The sample consisted of blood. This TCR was recovered from a male donor with papillary thyroid cancer or a benign thyroid nodule (not recorded which). Some clones in this sample may be carry-over from other donors' samples. The chain's CDR3 is CSAARQRTEAFF. In DNA, the CDR3 is TGCAGTGCTGCCCGACAGAGGACGGAAGCTTTCTTT.